This T cell receptor beta chain was recorded in a study of CD8 T cells in Susac syndrome (dated by TCRdb to the late 2010s). Regarding the research as a whole: Whether CD8+ T cell activation and differentiation in Susac syndrome was antigen driven was tested using repertoire sequencing. Clonality of the CD8+ T cell repertoire was compared between about a dozen healthy donors, approximately 14 Susac syndrome patients and roughly 16 multiple sclerosis patients. Overall results and qualifications from the work: The number of individuals in the TCR sequencing and HLA analysis was acknowledged as relatively small.

RNA was extracted using the RNeasy kit, and about 0.5 to 1 ug of the RNA was reverse transcribed with random hexamers. The immunoSEQ multiplex PCR assay, which covers 54 Vbeta and 13 Jbeta segments, was used to amplify TCR beta CDR3 regions. Bias from PCR amplification was corrected by using a synthetic template baseline for primer optimization and for computational correction. Turning to the authors' computational methods: Reads were assigned to V, D and J genes according to IMGT and analyzed in immunoSEQ Analyzer, with only productive sequences retained. Clonality was calculated as one minus the Shannon entropy normalized by log2 of the number of productive unique sequences. For each patient and control, public and private clones were evaluated among the 100 most prevalent clones. Susac-specific clones were defined as absent from healthy and MS cohorts, 850 to 1,300 published viral clones and other ImmuneACCESS disease sequences. TCRdb handled the public reads itself, with Q25 trimming in fastp and clone calling in MiXCR, and kept productive beta chains. Each entry is one CDR3 protein sequence, shown with its most common DNA and genes. The V and J calls reflect TCRdb's pipeline rather than the authors' work. In this sample the table shows 45,000 to 55,000 distinct CDR3 sequences, over 85% of which occur a single time. Of the sample, approximately 0.54% is held by the ten largest clones.

In the germline V gene, CDR1 corresponds to MDHEN and CDR2 to SYDVKM. Relative to germline, V is 6 bases shorter and J is 0 bases shorter, with 15 bases between their ends. The CDR3, from cysteine to phenylalanine, totals 16 residues. Of all the DNA, just the CDR3 is kept, 48 bases in frame from base 1. High-throughput TCR beta sequencing profiled peripheral blood CD8+ and CD4+ T cells from healthy donors, Susac syndrome patients and multiple sclerosis patients. The healthy donors served as controls matched for age and sex. Bulk CD8+ and CD4+ T cells were purified by magnetic negative isolation, whereas CD8+ TEMRA cells were enriched by FACS. Blood was drawn into EDTA tubes, processed within 24 hours, and PBMCs were isolated by density gradient centrifugation. PBMCs intended for TCR sequencing were cryopreserved in liquid nitrogen and were subsequently thawed in a 37 degrees C water bath. The sorted or isolated CD4+, CD8+ and CD8+ TEMRA cells reached a purity of at least 90%.

As for this clonotype: The clone's antigen remains unknown. No qualities accompany the bases; no much larger clone lies one base away.

Sequencing was performed on CD8+ T cells from PBMCs. The receptor was isolated from a human donor in good health. This receptor chain uses TRBV28 and TRBJ1-5; tentative D gene TRBD1, with 5 bases matching. The bases are TGTGCCAGCAGCCGGGGCGGGGCATATAGCAATCAGCCCCAGCATTTT. This translates into CASSRGGAYSNQPQHF.